This T cell receptor beta chain is drawn from a study of molecular identifiers for immune sequencing clone quantification. Study-wide results and limits: Underestimation of highly expanded clone sizes could arise where identical TCR molecules share a barcode.

The CDR3 is 15 residues long. CDR1 is MNHEY and CDR2 is SMNVEV in the germline V gene (reference sequence). Trimming took 5 bases from V and 3 from J, leaving 16 bases between them. TCRdb re-called the PCR reads through MiXCR, storing one row per CDR3 protein. The data show approximately 550,000 distinct CDR3 sequences, about 20% seen once. This clonotype appeared once. Its specificity is unknown. The sequencing input was naive CD8+ T cells from blood, with Jurkat cell RNA spiked in. Subset noted: FACS-sorted CD8+CD4-CCR7+CD45RA+ naive T cells. J is TRBJ1-1 and V is TRBV27; D is perhaps TRBD1 (5 bases). The TCR comes from a human donor in good health. Some libraries in this study had Jurkat cell RNA spiked in. CDR3 region: CASSLRWAGDTEAFF. CDR3 nucleotide sequence: TGTGCCAGCAGTCTCCGTTGGGCGGGGGACACTGAAGCTTTCTTT.